A single sample gave rise to the 19 T cell receptor beta chains below, sequenced in a study of cytomegalovirus exposure and HLA in healthy donors. Vbeta (60) and Jbeta (13) primers were used in the PCR. Assay used: immunoSEQ multiplex PCR; TCRdb lists only in-frame clones, some missing. The sample lists 150,000 to 200,000 clones, roughly 80% occurring once. The source material was PBMCs. The receptors come from a man aged 18 to 30 in good health and CMV-seropositive.

The chain combines TRBV5-6 with TRBJ2-3; D gene unclear. The CDR3 is made up of 13 amino acids. The V end lost 0 bases, the J end lost 4 bases, and 6 bases lay between the germline ends. From germline, CDR1 is SGHDT and CDR2 YYEEEE. Here the CDR3 reads CASSLGQSDTQYF. The DNA of the CDR3 is TGTGCCAGCAGCTTGGGGCAATCAGATACGCAGTATTTT.

The rearrangement uses TRBV7-2 and TRBJ2-7, with D perhaps TRBD2 (6 bases). The V and J ends lost 2 bases and 2 bases respectively, with 13 bases between them. Germline V lookup: CDR1 SGHTA, CDR2 FQGNSA. The CDR3 has 15 residues. CDR3 in amino acids: CASSLFVGGTYEQYF. The CDR3 DNA follows: TGTGCCAGCAGCTTATTCGTGGGAGGAACCTACGAGCAGTACTTC. Full variable domain (remainder filled in from reference TRBV7-2 and TRBJ2-7): GAGVSQSPSNKVTEKGKDVELRCDPISGHTALYWYRQSLGQGLEFLIYFQGNSAPDKSGLPSDRFSAERTGGSVSTLTIQRTQQEDSAVYLCASSLFVGGTYEQYFGPGTRLTVT.

V gene TRBV25-1 combines with J gene TRBJ1-5; D remains ambiguous. Trimming pared 3 bases from V and 2 bases from J, leaving 8 bases between. CDR1 and CDR2 from the germline V gene are MGHDK and SYGVNS. The CDR3 spans 14 residues. CDR3 sequence: CASSESQGNQPQHF. CDR3 DNA sequence: TGTGCCAGCAGTGAGAGCCAGGGCAATCAGCCCCAGCATTTT.

With respect to this clone: The junction does not match germline at one end; this may be a read error. The chain links TRBV4-1 to TRBJ2-7; the match to TRBD2 covers 11 bases. Germline V lookup: CDR1 MGHRA, CDR2 YSYEKL. The CDR3 extends over 16 amino acids. The CDR3 DNA reads as TGCACCAGCAGCCAAGAATCGGGACTAGCGGTATACGAGCAGTACTTC. This sequence encodes CTSSQESGLAVYEQYF.

This sequence joins TRBV19 and TRBJ2-1, with a weak D call TRBD1 (5 bases). Per the germline V gene, CDR1 is LNHDA and CDR2 is SQIVND (reference sequence). V lost 8 bases to trimming and J lost 0 bases, with 8 bases between them. The CDR3 has 13 residues. The CDR3 coding sequence is TGTGCCAGTGCCGACAGCTCCTACAATGAGCAGTTCTTC. Translating it yields CASADSSYNEQFF.

This sequence joins TRBV7-9 and TRBJ1-5; tentatively, D is TRBD1 (6 bases). Trimming stripped 0 bases from V and 2 bases from J, with 11 bases between. The CDR3 consists of 16 residues. In germline, CDR1 is SEHNR, CDR2 FQNEAQ (reference sequence). For the CDR3, the DNA is TGTGCCAGCAGCTTAGCGGGGGCTCGAGGCAATCAGCCCCAGCATTTT. Amino acid sequence: CASSLAGARGNQPQHF.

V is TRBV9 and J is TRBJ2-1, with TRBD1 matching over 8 bases. V lost 3 bases and J lost 0; bases outside the gene matches: 11. In germline, CDR1 is SGDLS, CDR2 YYNGEE. This CDR3 is built from 18 residues. DNA for the CDR3: TGTGCCAGCAGCGCTCCCGTAGGGACAGGAAGCTCCTACAATGAGCAGTTCTTC. It encodes CASSAPVGTGSSYNEQFF. The variable domain in full, completed from reference TRBV9 and TRBJ2-1, reads DSGVTQTPKHLITATGQRVTLRCSPRSGDLSVYWYQQSLDQGLQFLIQYYNGEERAKGNILERFSAQQFPDLHSELNLSSLELGDSALYFCASSAPVGTGSSYNEQFFGPGTRLTVL.

This rearrangement joins TRBV29-1 to TRBJ1-2; 10 positions match TRBD1. The CDR3 contains 13 residues. Looked up from germline, CDR1 is SQVTM and CDR2 is ANQGSEA. With V trimmed by 6 bases and J by 3 bases, 4 bases remained unmatched. Here the CDR3 DNA reads TGCAGCGTCGCCGGGACAGGGGACTATGGCTACACCTTC. Residues: CSVAGTGDYGYTF.

J is TRBJ2-3 and V is TRBV4-2; D is perhaps TRBD2 (5 bases). The CDR3 runs to 16 residues. V was trimmed by 5 bases and J by 2 bases, leaving 17 bases between them. Germline V CDR1 and CDR2: LGHNA, YNFKEQ. The CDR3: CASSYLTSKNTDTQYF. CDR3 sequence (DNA): TGTGCCAGCAGCTATTTAACTAGTAAGAACACAGATACGCAGTATTTT.

The chain has TRBV4-2 and TRBJ2-3; TRBD1 might be the D (6 bases). Germline lookup yields CDR1 LGHNA and CDR2 YNFKEQ. V lost 2 bases, J lost 4 bases, and 13 bases lay in between. The CDR3 totals 15 residues. CDR3 coding DNA: TGTGCCAGCAGCCAAAGACAGGAGGAGGCAGATACGCAGTATTTT. Its translation: CASSQRQEEADTQYF.

The genes are TRBV4-1 and TRBJ1-4, with 7 bases lining up with TRBD1. The CDR3 covers 16 residues. The trim removed 1 base at V and 10 bases at J, leaving 12 bases unmatched. Germline loops: CDR1 MGHRA, CDR2 YSYEKL. This CDR3 is CASSQVSARGTVKLFF. In DNA form, the CDR3 reads TGCGCCAGCAGCCAAGTCTCGGCCAGGGGGACTGTAAAACTGTTTTTT.

J is TRBJ1-3 and V is TRBV28; perhaps TRBD1 as D (6 bases). The CDR3 totals 16 residues. The germline gives CDR1 MDHEN, CDR2 SYDVKM. V was shortened by 5 bases and J by 0 bases, with 14 bases between the two germline ends. The CDR3 DNA is TGTGCCAGCAGTCCGTCGACAGGCGCCTCTGGAAACACCATATATTTT. This translates into CASSPSTGASGNTIYF.

This clone was seen just once. The chain couples TRBV7-2 to TRBJ2-2; D uncertain. The germline V gene has CDR1 SGHTA and CDR2 FQGNSA. Trimming pared 5 bases from V and 6 bases from J, leaving 7 bases between. The CDR3 covers 12 residues. For the CDR3, the DNA is TGTGCCAGCAGCACTCATCCCGGGGAGCTGTTTTTT. Its translation: CASSTHPGELFF.

The count of this clone is one. The chain has TRBV18 and TRBJ2-7; TRBD1 agrees at 8 bases. J gave up 2 bases and V 1 base, and 4 bases lay outside the gene matches. Germline V lookup: CDR1 KGHSH, CDR2 LQKENI. This CDR3 region has 15 residues. CDR3 bases: TGTGCCAGCTCACCACGTGGGGGACAGGCCTACGAGCAGTACTTC. Translation gives CASSPRGGQAYEQYF.

This clone was counted only a few times. This chain uses TRBV4-1 with TRBJ1-2; unclear D gene. Germline loops: CDR1 MGHRA, CDR2 YSYEKL. CDR3 size: 14 residues. V lost 1 base to trimming and J lost 4 bases, with 10 bases between them. In nucleotides, the CDR3 is TGCGCCAGCAGCCAAGCACGAGGGCCCTATGGCTACACCTTC. Its translation: CASSQARGPYGYTF.

The genes are TRBV5-1 and TRBJ2-1; D unresolved. The CDR3 has 17 amino acids. V lost 1 base and J lost 5, with 19 bases in between. Germline CDR1 SGHRS, CDR2 YFSETQ. The CDR3 loop reads CASSLYASGSFNNEQFF. In DNA, the CDR3 is TGCGCCAGCAGCTTGTATGCCTCAGGCTCTTTCAACAATGAGCAGTTCTTC.

This clone was observed a few times. This chain joins TRBV27 and TRBJ2-1; D possibly corresponds to TRBD2 (5 bases). Per the germline V gene, CDR1 is MNHEY and CDR2 is SMNVEV (reference sequence). Trimming took 3 bases from V and 1 from J, leaving 22 bases between them. The CDR3 spans 19 residues. The CDR3, as DNA: TGTGCCAGCAGTTTGCGGAGGTGGTTTGAGACTTCTTCCTACAATGAGCAGTTCTTC. This gives the protein CASSLRRWFETSSYNEQFF.

This chain joins TRBV28 and TRBJ1-2; D might be TRBD1 (6 bases). The germline V gene has CDR1 MDHEN and CDR2 SYDVKM. This CDR3 comprises 15 residues. V lost 0 bases, J lost 2 bases, and 10 bases lay in between. The CDR3 coding sequence is TGTGCCAGCAGTTTATGGGGGGCTTCGAACTATGGCTACACCTTC. It encodes CASSLWGASNYGYTF.

This sequence joins TRBV10-3 and TRBJ1-1, with D tentatively TRBD1 (5 bases). The V gene's germline CDR1 is ENHRY and CDR2 SYGVKD. CDR3 size: 11 residues. V was trimmed by 5 bases and J by 6 bases, leaving 7 bases between them. In DNA form, the CDR3 reads TGTGCCATCAGTTCAGGGTCTGAAGCTTTCTTT. Residues: CAISSGSEAFF.